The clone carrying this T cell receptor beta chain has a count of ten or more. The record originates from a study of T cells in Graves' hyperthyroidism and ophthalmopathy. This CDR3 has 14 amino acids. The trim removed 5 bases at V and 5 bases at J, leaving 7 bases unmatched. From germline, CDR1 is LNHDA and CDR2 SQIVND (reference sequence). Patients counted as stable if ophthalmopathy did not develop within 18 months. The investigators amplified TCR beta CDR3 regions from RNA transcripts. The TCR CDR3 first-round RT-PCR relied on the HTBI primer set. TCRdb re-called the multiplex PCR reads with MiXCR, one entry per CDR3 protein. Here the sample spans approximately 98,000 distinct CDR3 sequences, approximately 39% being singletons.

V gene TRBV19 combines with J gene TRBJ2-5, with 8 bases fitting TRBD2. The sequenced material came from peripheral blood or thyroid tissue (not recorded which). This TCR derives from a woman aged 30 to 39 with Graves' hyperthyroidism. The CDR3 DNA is TGTGCCAGTAGTGCGGGAGGAATAGGGGAGACCCAGTACTTC. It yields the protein CASSAGGIGETQYF.